This TCR beta chain derives from a study of blood T cell repertoires in COVID-19. Only in-frame clones appear in the TCRdb table, and some are missing; sequencing was by immunoSEQ multiplex PCR. In the table there are about 100,000 clones, roughly 84% of which are singletons. This TCR was sampled from a human donor in a cohort sampled during active COVID-19. Sequencing was carried out using peripheral blood.

This CDR3 reads CASSLVGGKANEKLFF. In DNA form, the CDR3 reads TGCGCCAGCAGCTTGGTCGGGGGTAAAGCTAATGAAAAACTGTTTTTT. J is TRBJ1-4 and V is TRBV5-1; perhaps TRBD1 as D (5 bases). The germline CDR1 and CDR2 sequences are SGHRS and YFSETQ. The CDR3 length is 16 residues. The V end lost 0 bases, the J end lost 3 bases, and 12 bases lay between the germline ends.